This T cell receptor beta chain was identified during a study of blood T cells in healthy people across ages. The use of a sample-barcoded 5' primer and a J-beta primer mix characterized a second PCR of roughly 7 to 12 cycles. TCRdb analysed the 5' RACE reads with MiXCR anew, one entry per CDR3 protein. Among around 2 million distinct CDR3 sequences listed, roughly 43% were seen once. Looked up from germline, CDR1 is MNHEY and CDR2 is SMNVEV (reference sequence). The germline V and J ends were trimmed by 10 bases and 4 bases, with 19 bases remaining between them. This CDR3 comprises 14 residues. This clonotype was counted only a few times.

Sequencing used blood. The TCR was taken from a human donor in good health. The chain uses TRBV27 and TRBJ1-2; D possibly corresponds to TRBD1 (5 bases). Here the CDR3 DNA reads TGTGCCACGGGGGTGAGGGGACTCTCCTATGGCTACACCTTC. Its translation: CATGVRGLSYGYTF.